This T cell receptor (beta chain) was documented in a study of cytomegalovirus exposure and HLA in healthy donors. The study's findings and limits: TCR beta sequences reportedly predicted the HLA-A and HLA-B alleles of most subjects accurately.

As concerns this clone: Its antigen is undetermined.

Vbeta (60) and Jbeta (13) primers were used in the PCR. The table came from immunoSEQ multiplex PCR; TCRdb's copy has only in-frame clones and leaves some out. The sample records 70,000 to 100,000 clones, 80% being singletons. Though nominally healthy at sampling, donors likely had unrecorded immune exposures. Sequencing was performed on PBMCs. The clonotype was recovered from a man aged 18 to 30 in good health and CMV-seronegative.

The CDR3 loop is CASSGLAGTGDYEQYF. The CDR3 DNA follows: TGTGCCAGCAGTGGTTTAGCAGGGACAGGGGATTACGAGCAGTACTTC. This chain connects TRBV2 to TRBJ2-7; TRBD1 matches 10 bases. Germline assignment: CDR1 SNHLY and CDR2 FYNNEI. CDR3 length: 16 amino acids. The V segment lost 4 bases and the J segment 4 bases; nucleotides outside the gene matches: 10.